This TCR beta chain was documented in a study of read filtering for tumor transcriptome and immune sequencing. In the study overall: Revised staging placed eight or nine patients in R-ISS I, about 16 in II, about seven in III.

There are many counts of this clonotype. The CDR3 covers 12 residues. Trimming cost V 5 bases and J 7 bases, with 11 bases left between them. Germline V CDR1 and CDR2: SGHTA, FQGNSA. The library was built from around 380 ng RNA with molecular barcoded adaptors for alpha/delta and beta/gamma chains. Each CDR3 protein gets one entry after TCRdb re-called the reads with MiXCR. The sample comprises about 50,000 distinct CDR3 sequences, around 19% of which are singletons, and under 40% rests with the top ten. The sequencing sample was made of a population of CD138-negative cells sorted from bone marrow. The sequence was collected from a donor at least 40 years old with multiple myeloma. The chain carries TRBV7-2 and TRBJ1-1; D remains ambiguous. The DNA for the CDR3 is TGTGCCAGCAGCCCGGACGGAATTGAAGCTTTCTTT. Encoded protein: CASSPDGIEAFF.